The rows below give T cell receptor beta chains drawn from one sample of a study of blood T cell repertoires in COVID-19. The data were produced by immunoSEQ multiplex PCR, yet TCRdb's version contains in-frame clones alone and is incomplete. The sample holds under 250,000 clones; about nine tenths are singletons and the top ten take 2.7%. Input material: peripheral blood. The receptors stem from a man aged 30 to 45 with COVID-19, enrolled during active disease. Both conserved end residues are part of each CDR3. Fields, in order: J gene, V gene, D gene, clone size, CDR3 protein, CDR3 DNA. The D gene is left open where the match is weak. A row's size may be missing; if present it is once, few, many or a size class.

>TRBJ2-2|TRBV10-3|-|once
CAISQGSGELFF
TGTGCCATCAGCCAGGGTTCCGGGGAGCTGTTTTTT
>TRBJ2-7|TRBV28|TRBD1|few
CASSPPGQGSYEQYF
TGTGCCAGCAGTCCCCCGGGACAGGGATCCTACGAGCAGTACTTC
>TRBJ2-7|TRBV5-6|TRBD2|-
CASSFLAGEHEQYF
TGTGCCAGCAGCTTTCTAGCGGGAGAGCACGAGCAGTACTTC
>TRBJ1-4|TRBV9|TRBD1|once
CASSAGQGWGEKLFF
TGTGCCAGCAGCGCGGGACAGGGTTGGGGTGAAAAACTGTTTTTT
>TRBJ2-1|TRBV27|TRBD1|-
CASSLSDRGREFF
TGTGCCAGCAGTTTGTCCGACAGGGGGCGGGAGTTCTTC
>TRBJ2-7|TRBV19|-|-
CASSATGNSYEQYF
TGTGCCAGTAGTGCAACAGGGAACTCCTACGAGCAGTACTTC
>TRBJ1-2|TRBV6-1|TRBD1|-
CASSQQGAYGGYTF
TGTGCCAGCAGTCAACAGGGGGCTTACGGTGGCTACACCTTC
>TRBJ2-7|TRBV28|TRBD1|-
CASSFRPGTGYNEQYF
TGTGCCAGCAGTTTTCGGCCCGGGACAGGGTATAACGAGCAGTACTTC
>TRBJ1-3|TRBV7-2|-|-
CASSLDRAVGNTIYF
TGTGCCAGCAGCTTAGACAGGGCGGTTGGAAACACCATATATTTT
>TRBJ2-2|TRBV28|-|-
CASSAHGGELFF
TGTGCCAGCAGTGCCCACGGCGGGGAGCTGTTTTTT
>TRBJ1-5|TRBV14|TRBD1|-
CASSQHKPAQPTGNQPQHF
TGTGCCAGCAGCCAACACAAGCCCGCCCAACCGACAGGGAATCAGCCCCAGCATTTT
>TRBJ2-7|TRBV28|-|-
CASSPLGPEQYF
TGTGCCAGCAGCCCTCTAGGTCCCGAGCAGTACTTC
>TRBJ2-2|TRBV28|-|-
CASSFSRLNTGELFF
TGTGCCAGCAGTTTTTCCAGGCTAAACACCGGGGAGCTGTTTTTT
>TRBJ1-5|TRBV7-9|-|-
CASSPGTGPNQPQHF
TGTGCCAGCAGCCCAGGAACAGGGCCGAATCAGCCCCAGCATTTT
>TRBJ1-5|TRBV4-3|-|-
CASSQEAYSNQPQHF
TGCGCCAGCAGCCAAGAAGCGTATAGCAATCAGCCCCAGCATTTT
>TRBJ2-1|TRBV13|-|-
CASSLQENRYNEQFF
TGTGCCAGCAGCTTACAGGAAAATCGATACAATGAGCAGTTCTTC